This TCR beta chain was observed in a study of cytomegalovirus exposure and HLA in healthy donors. Germline V gene data show CDR1 as SGHKS and CDR2 as YYEKEE (reference sequence). This CDR3 is 15 amino acids long. J lost 4 bases, V lost 3 bases, and 5 bases had no gene match. PCR primers comprised 60 Vbeta and 13 Jbeta primers. Data came from immunoSEQ multiplex PCR; TCRdb stores just in-frame clones and leaves some out. The data contain 100,000 to 150,000 clones, over 65% of them singletons. Study-wide points: Prior analysis indicated that the majority of TCR beta V segments exhibited productivity approximately 90% or approximately 30% of the time.

Only one count was recorded for this clone. Antigen: not known. The sequence was obtained from a man aged 35 to 55 in good health and CMV-seropositive. The sequencing sample was made of PBMCs. The chain couples TRBV5-5 to TRBJ1-5; 9 bases agree with TRBD1. CDR3: CASSSGTGINQPQHF. The CDR3 coding sequence is TGTGCCAGCAGCTCTGGGACAGGGATTAATCAGCCCCAGCATTTT.